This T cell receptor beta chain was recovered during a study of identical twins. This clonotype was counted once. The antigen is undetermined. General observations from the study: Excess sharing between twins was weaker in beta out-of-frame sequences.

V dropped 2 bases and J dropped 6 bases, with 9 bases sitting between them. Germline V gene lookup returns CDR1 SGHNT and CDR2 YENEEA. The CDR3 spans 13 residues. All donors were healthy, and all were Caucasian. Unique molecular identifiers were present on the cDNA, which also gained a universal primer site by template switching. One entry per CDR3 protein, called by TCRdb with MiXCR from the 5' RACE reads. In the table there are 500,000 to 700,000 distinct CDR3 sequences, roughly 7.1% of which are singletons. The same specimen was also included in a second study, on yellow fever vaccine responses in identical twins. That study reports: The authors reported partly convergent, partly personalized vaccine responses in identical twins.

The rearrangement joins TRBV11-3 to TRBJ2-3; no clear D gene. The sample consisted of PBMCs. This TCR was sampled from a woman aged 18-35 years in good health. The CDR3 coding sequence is TGTGCCAGCAGCTTAACCCAAGCGGATACGCAGTATTTT. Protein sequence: CASSLTQADTQYF. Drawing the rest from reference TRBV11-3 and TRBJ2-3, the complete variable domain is EAGVVQSPRYKIIEKKQPVAFWCNPISGHNTLYWYLQNLGQGPELLIRYENEEAVDDSQLPKDRFSAERLKGVDSTLKIQPAELGDSAVYLCASSLTQADTQYFGPGTRLTVL.